The source of this TCR beta chain is a study of T cells expressing NK-cell markers. Germline CDR1 reads MNHEY; CDR2 reads SVGAGI. There are 14 residues in the CDR3. What made the TCR beta cDNA was 5'RACE template switching with UMIs. TCRdb reprocessed the 5' RACE reads and keeps a single row for each CDR3 protein, giving no DNA. In total, the table holds about 260,000 distinct CDR3 sequences. What was sequenced was blood T cells: a sorted CD56 or NKG2C T cell subset, CD4+ or CD8+ T cells, or bulk PBMC T cells (not recorded which). The source is a woman aged 18 to 75 in good health. V is TRBV6-5 and J is TRBJ2-7; TCRdb picks TRBD2, but there is no DNA to check that call. The CDR3 sequence: CASSYRETNYEQYF.